This T cell receptor (beta chain) was retrieved from a study of control samples from healthy donors and cancer patients. TCRdb keeps only in-frame clones here, not all; method: immunoSEQ multiplex PCR. The table shows approximately 170,000 clones, with roughly nine tenths occurring only once. The sample taken for sequencing was blood. This clonotype originated in a woman in her 30s in good health.

The CDR3 DNA reads as TGTGCCAGCAGCCCCGCCCTAGGCTCCTACGAGCAGTACTTC. This gives the protein CASSPALGSYEQYF. V and J are TRBV27 and TRBJ2-7; D is uncertain. Germline V CDR1 and CDR2: MNHEY, SMNVEV (reference sequence). With 6 bases removed from V and 0 bases from J, the gap between germline ends came to 12 bases. The CDR3 contains 14 residues.